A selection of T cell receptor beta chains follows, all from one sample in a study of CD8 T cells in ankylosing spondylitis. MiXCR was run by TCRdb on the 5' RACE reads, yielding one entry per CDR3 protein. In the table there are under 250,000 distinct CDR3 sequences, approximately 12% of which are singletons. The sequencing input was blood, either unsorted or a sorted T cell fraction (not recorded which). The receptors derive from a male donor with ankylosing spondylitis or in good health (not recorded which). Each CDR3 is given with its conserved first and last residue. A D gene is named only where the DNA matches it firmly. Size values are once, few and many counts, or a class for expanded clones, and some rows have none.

DNA: TGTGCCAGCAGTTTGTGGGAGCCCGGGGAGCTGTTTTTT
CDR3: CASSLWEPGELFF
D: NA
size: many
V: TRBV12-3/TRBV12-4
J: TRBJ2-2

DNA: TGTGCCAGCAGCCCTGGGGCAGGGGGAGGCTATACGCAGTATTTT
CDR3: CASSPGAGGGYTQYF
D: NA
size: many
V: TRBV12-3/TRBV12-4
J: TRBJ2-3

DNA: TGTGCCTCGCGATCCGGGACAGGAATCCAGCCCCAGCATTTT
CDR3: CASRSGTGIQPQHF
D: TRBD1
size: many
V: TRBV15
J: TRBJ1-5

DNA: TGCGCCAGCAGCTTGAACAGCCCGGATCAGCCCCAGCATTTT
CDR3: CASSLNSPDQPQHF
D: NA
size: many
V: TRBV5-1
J: TRBJ1-5

DNA: TGTGCCACCAGCCTCGACAGGACGAAATACAATGAGCAGTTCTTC
CDR3: CATSLDRTKYNEQFF
D: NA
size: many
V: TRBV15
J: TRBJ2-1

DNA: TGTGCCAGCAGCTGGGAGGAGAGCTCCTATAATTCACCCCTCCACTTT
CDR3: CASSWEESSYNSPLHF
D: NA
size: NA
V: TRBV5-5
J: TRBJ1-6

DNA: TGCAGTGCTAGGGTCAGGCCCTATCAGCCCCAGCATTTT
CDR3: CSARVRPYQPQHF
D: NA
size: many
V: TRBV20-1
J: TRBJ1-5

DNA: TGCAGCGCTAGAAGGTACGGGACTAGCGCAGATACGCAGTATTTT
CDR3: CSARRYGTSADTQYF
D: TRBD2
size: NA
V: TRBV20-1
J: TRBJ2-3

DNA: TGTGCCGCTAACGCGGATTACAATGAGCAGTTCTTC
CDR3: CAANADYNEQFF
D: NA
size: NA
V: TRBV21-1
J: TRBJ2-1

DNA: TGTGCCATCAGTGAGTCGGGAGCGGGGGGGCCTCTCTCCTACAATGAGCAGTTCTTC
CDR3: CAISESGAGGPLSYNEQFF
D: TRBD2
size: many
V: TRBV10-3
J: TRBJ2-1

DNA: TGTGCCAGCAGCTTAGGGTTTGGGGCGGAAACCCAGTACTTC
CDR3: CASSLGFGAETQYF
D: NA
size: few
V: TRBV11-1
J: TRBJ2-5

DNA: TGCGCCAGCAGACGGCCGGGACTAGCGGAGTATTTT
CDR3: CASRRPGLAEYF
D: TRBD2
size: NA
V: TRBV5-1
J: TRBJ2-3

DNA: TGTGCCAGCAGTATCCGGGACAGGGTGCCAGATACGCAGTATTTT
CDR3: CASSIRDRVPDTQYF
D: TRBD1
size: few
V: TRBV6-1
J: TRBJ2-3

DNA: TGCAGTGCTAGGGGGCAGTTTGACTTCTACGAGCAGTACTTC
CDR3: CSARGQFDFYEQYF
D: NA
size: many
V: TRBV20-1
J: TRBJ2-7

DNA: TGTGCCAGCAGTGACGAAAAGACCTACGAGCAGTACTTC
CDR3: CASSDEKTYEQYF
D: NA
size: many
V: TRBV2
J: TRBJ2-7

DNA: TGCGCCAGCAGCTTGGATTTACGGGTTAATGAGCAGTTCTTC
CDR3: CASSLDLRVNEQFF
D: NA
size: many
V: TRBV5-1
J: TRBJ2-1

DNA: TGTGCCATTAGCGGACTCTCCTACGAGCAGTACTTC
CDR3: CAISGLSYEQYF
D: NA
size: many
V: TRBV10-3
J: TRBJ2-7

DNA: TGTGCCAGCAGCCAAGATACCGGCTCTGGGGCCAACGTCCTGACTTTC
CDR3: CASSQDTGSGANVLTF
D: NA
size: few
V: TRBV4-2
J: TRBJ2-6

DNA: TGCAGTGCCAAGATGACAGACCTCTTCTCCTACGAGCAGTACTTC
CDR3: CSAKMTDLFSYEQYF
D: NA
size: many
V: TRBV20-1
J: TRBJ2-7

DNA: TGCAGTGTCCCGGGACCGGGCAATCAGCCCCAGCATTTT
CDR3: CSVPGPGNQPQHF
D: NA
size: few
V: TRBV20-1
J: TRBJ1-5

DNA: TGTGCCAGCAGTTACATCGTCGGCGGAGATACGCAGTATTTT
CDR3: CASSYIVGGDTQYF
D: NA
size: many
V: TRBV6-2/TRBV6-3
J: TRBJ2-3

DNA: TGTGCCAGCAGCCCGGATTTGGGCACCGGGGAGCTGTTTTTT
CDR3: CASSPDLGTGELFF
D: NA
size: NA
V: TRBV3-1
J: TRBJ2-2

DNA: TGTGCCAGCAGTTTAGGGGTAGGACAGGGAGAGTTGCAGTACTTC
CDR3: CASSLGVGQGELQYF
D: TRBD1
size: few
V: TRBV28
J: TRBJ2-7

DNA: TGTGCCAGCAGTTTCGCGGACAGACTGAAAGAGACCCAGTACTTC
CDR3: CASSFADRLKETQYF
D: NA
size: many
V: TRBV12-3/TRBV12-4
J: TRBJ2-5

DNA: TGTGCCAGCAGCCTAGGACAGGGTATGAATCCCTACGAGCAGTACTTC
CDR3: CASSLGQGMNPYEQYF
D: TRBD1
size: many
V: TRBV5-5
J: TRBJ2-7

DNA: TGTGCCAGCGGACGACAGGCCTGGGAGGGGCCCCAGCATTTT
CDR3: CASGRQAWEGPQHF
D: NA
size: many
V: TRBV6-1
J: TRBJ1-5

DNA: TGTGCCAGCAGCTTGTTACAGGGGGGATACAATGAGCAGTTCTTC
CDR3: CASSLLQGGYNEQFF
D: TRBD1
size: many
V: TRBV5-6
J: TRBJ2-1

DNA: TGTGCCAGCAGCCGGAGACACGGTCCTGGGAACGAGCAGTACTTC
CDR3: CASSRRHGPGNEQYF
D: NA
size: many
V: TRBV7-2
J: TRBJ2-7

DNA: TGTGCCAGTAGTATGCAGGATTCCACTGAAGCTTTCTTT
CDR3: CASSMQDSTEAFF
D: NA
size: many
V: TRBV19
J: TRBJ1-1

DNA: TGCGCCAGCGGAAAGGGACGGGGCTACAATGAGCAGTTCTTC
CDR3: CASGKGRGYNEQFF
D: NA
size: many
V: TRBV4-1
J: TRBJ2-1

DNA: TGTGCCAGCAGGTTGGGCAGGGGGGCAGATACGCAGTATTTT
CDR3: CASRLGRGADTQYF
D: NA
size: few
V: TRBV12-3/TRBV12-4
J: TRBJ2-3

DNA: TGTGCCAGCAGCTTTAGCAAGGACAGGGGACCCTACGAGCAGTACTTC
CDR3: CASSFSKDRGPYEQYF
D: TRBD1
size: NA
V: TRBV7-8
J: TRBJ2-7